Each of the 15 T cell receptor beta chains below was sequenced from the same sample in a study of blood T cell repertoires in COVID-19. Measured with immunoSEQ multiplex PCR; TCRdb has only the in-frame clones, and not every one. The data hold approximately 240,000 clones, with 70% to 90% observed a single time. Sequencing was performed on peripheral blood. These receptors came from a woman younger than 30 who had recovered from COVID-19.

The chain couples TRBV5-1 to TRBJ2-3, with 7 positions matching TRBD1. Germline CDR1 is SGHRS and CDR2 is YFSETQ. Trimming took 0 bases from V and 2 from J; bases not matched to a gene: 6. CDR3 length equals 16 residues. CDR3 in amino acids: CASSLGQGFFTDTQYF. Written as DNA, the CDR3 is TGCGCCAGCAGCTTGGGACAGGGATTTTTCACAGATACGCAGTATTTT.

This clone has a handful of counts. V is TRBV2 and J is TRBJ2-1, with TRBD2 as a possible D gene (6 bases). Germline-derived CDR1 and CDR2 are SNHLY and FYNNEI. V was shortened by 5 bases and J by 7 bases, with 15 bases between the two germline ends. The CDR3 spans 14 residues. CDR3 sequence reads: CASSKTGTLNEQFF. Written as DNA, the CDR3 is TGTGCCAGCAGTAAAACCGGGACTCTTAATGAGCAGTTCTTC. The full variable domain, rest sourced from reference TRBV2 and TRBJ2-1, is EPEVTQTPSHQVTQMGQEVILRCVPISNHLYFYWYRQILGQKVEFLVSFYNNEISEKSEIFDDQFSVERPDGSNFTLKIRSTKLEDSAMYFCASSKTGTLNEQFFGPGTRLTVL.

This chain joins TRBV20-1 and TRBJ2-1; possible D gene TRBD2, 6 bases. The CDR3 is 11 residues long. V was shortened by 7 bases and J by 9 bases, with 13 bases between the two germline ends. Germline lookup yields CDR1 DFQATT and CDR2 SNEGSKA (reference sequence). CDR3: CSGAGGAEQFF. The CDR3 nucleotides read TGCAGTGGGGCCGGCGGGGCTGAGCAGTTCTTC.

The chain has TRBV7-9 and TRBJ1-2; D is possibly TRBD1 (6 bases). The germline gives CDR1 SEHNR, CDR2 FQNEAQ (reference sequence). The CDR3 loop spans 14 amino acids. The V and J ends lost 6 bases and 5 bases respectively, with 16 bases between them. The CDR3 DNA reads TGTGCCAGCAGTATCCAGGGACACTCTTATGGCTACACCTTC. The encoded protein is CASSIQGHSYGYTF.

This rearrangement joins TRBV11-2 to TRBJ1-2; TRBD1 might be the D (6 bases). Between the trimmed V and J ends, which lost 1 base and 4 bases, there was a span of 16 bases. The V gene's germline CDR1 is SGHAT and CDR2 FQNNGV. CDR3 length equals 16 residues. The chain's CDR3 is CASSLGGSGEGYGYTF. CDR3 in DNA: TGTGCCAGCAGCTTAGGGGGTTCAGGGGAAGGCTATGGCTACACCTTC.

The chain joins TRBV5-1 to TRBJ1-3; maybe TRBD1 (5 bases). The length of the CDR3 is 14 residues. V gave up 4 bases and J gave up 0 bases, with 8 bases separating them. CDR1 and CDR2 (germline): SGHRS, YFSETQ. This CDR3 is CASSADSSGNTIYF. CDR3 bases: TGCGCCAGCAGCGCTGACAGCTCTGGAAACACCATATATTTT.

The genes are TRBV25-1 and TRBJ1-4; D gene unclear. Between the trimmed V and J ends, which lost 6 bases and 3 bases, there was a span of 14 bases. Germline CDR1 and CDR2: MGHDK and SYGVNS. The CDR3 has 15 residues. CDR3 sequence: CASSLKTAANEKLFF. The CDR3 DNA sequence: TGTGCCAGCAGCCTAAAGACCGCGGCTAATGAAAAACTGTTTTTT.

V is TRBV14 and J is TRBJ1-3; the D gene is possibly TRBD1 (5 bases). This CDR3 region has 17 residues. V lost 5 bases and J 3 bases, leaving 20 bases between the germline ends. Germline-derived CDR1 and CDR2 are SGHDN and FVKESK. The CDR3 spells CASSNPPGRAGGNTIYF. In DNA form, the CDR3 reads TGTGCCAGCAGCAACCCCCCCGGCAGGGCAGGTGGAAACACCATATATTTT.

This CDR3 reads CSVAAPSRGRSDTQYF. CDR3 sequence (DNA): TGCAGCGTCGCTGCCCCGTCTAGGGGAAGATCAGATACGCAGTATTTT. The chain recombines TRBV29-1 with TRBJ2-3, with D tentatively TRBD1 (5 bases). CDR1 SQVTM and CDR2 ANQGSEA come from the germline V gene. The CDR3 runs 16 residues. Between the trimmed V and J ends, which lost 6 bases and 4 bases, there was a span of 23 bases.

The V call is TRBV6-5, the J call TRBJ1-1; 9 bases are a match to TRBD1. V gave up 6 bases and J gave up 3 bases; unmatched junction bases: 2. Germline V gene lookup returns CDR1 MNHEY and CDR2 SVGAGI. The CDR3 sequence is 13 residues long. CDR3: CASRRQGDTEAFF. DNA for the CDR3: TGTGCCAGCAGACGACAGGGGGACACTGAAGCTTTCTTT.

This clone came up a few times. In DNA form, the CDR3 reads TGTGCCAGCAGTTTGGACAGCTACGAGCAGTACTTC. Residues: CASSLDSYEQYF. The chain links TRBV2 to TRBJ2-7; possibly TRBD1 for D (6 bases). Germline V gene lookup returns CDR1 SNHLY and CDR2 FYNNEI. The CDR3 extends over 12 amino acids. Deletions cut 5 bases from V and 3 bases from J, with 8 bases between. Using reference TRBV2 and TRBJ2-7 for the parts outside the CDR3, the full variable domain is EPEVTQTPSHQVTQMGQEVILRCVPISNHLYFYWYRQILGQKVEFLVSFYNNEISEKSEIFDDQFSVERPDGSNFTLKIRSTKLEDSAMYFCASSLDSYEQYFGPGTRLTVT.

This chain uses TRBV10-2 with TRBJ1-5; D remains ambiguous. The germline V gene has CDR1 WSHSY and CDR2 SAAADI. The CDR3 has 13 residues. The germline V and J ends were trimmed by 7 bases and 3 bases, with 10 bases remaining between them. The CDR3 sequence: CASTPGINQPQHF. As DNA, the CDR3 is TGCGCCAGCACTCCGGGGATCAATCAGCCCCAGCATTTT.

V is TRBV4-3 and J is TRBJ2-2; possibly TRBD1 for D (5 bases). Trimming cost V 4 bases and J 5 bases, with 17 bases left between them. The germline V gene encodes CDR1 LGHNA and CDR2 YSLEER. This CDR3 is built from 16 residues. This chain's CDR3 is CASSPAYPRQTGELFF. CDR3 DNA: TGCGCCAGCAGCCCGGCCTACCCCAGACAGACCGGGGAGCTGTTTTTT.

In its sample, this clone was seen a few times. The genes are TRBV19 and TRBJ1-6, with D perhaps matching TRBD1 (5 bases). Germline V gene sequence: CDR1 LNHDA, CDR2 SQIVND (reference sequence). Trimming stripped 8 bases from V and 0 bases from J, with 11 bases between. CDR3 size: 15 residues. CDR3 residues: CASARAISYNSPLHF. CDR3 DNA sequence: TGTGCCAGTGCCAGGGCCATCTCCTATAATTCACCCCTCCACTTT.

The CDR3 reads CASSYSVATSGSETQYF. The CDR3 DNA reads as TGTGCCAGCAGTTACTCCGTCGCGACTAGCGGTAGTGAGACCCAGTACTTC. The chain recombines TRBV6-2 or TRBV6-3 with TRBJ2-5, with 9 bases fitting TRBD2. The junction had 10 bases not matched to a gene; V was cut back by 0 bases and J by 5 bases. Per the germline V gene, CDR1 is MNHEY and CDR2 is SVGEGT. The CDR3 contains 17 residues.